This T cell receptor (beta chain) was sequenced in a study of blood T cell repertoires in COVID-19. Turning to the study itself: Acute-phase and convalescent COVID-19 samples originated in the United States, Italy and Spain. Sample material is recorded as cDNA or gDNA derived from T cells, B-cell-depleted T cells, or PBMCs.

In the original workflow: From reference gene primer amplification, estimates of nucleated cell counts were derived. TCRdb keeps only in-frame clones here, not all; method: immunoSEQ multiplex PCR. From that table come the V and J calls and clone size; the DNA was used to work out D and trimming. The sample consists of 200,000 to 300,000 clones, about four fifths of them appearing once. The sequence was obtained from a woman in her thirties or forties who had recovered from COVID-19. Sequences were obtained from peripheral blood.

CDR3 region: CATSRDSGTAIKNIQYF. For the CDR3, the DNA is TGTGCCACCAGCAGAGATAGCGGGACAGCCATCAAAAACATTCAGTACTTC. The V and J genes are TRBV15 and TRBJ2-4; D possibly corresponds to TRBD2 (8 bases). With 0 bases removed from V and 3 bases from J, the gap between germline ends came to 15 bases. The V gene's germline CDR1 is LNHNV and CDR2 YYDKDF (reference sequence). This CDR3 is 17 amino acids long.